A selection of T cell receptor beta chains follows, all from one sample in a study of blood T cells in healthy people across ages. Each CDR3 protein is one row after TCRdb ran MiXCR on the 5' RACE reads. The profile shows about 560,000 distinct CDR3 sequences, about 26% of them singletons. In addition, the sample was reused for a study of T cells of mothers and their children.

Sequenced input: blood. The origin of the receptors is a boy between 2 and 10 years old in good health. Each CDR3 is given with its conserved first and last residue. A D gene is named only where the DNA matches it firmly. Where a row states a size, it is once, few, many or the class of an expanded clone; other rows omit it.

V	D	J	size	length	CDR3	DNA
TRBV11-2	TRBD2	TRBJ2-7	.	15	CASSTGTSGSLEQYF	TGTGCCAGCAGCACCGGGACTAGCGGGAGTCTTGAGCAGTACTTC
TRBV14	TRBD1	TRBJ2-7	.	14	CASSQSGGFYEQYF	TGTGCCAGCAGCCAATCAGGGGGATTCTACGAGCAGTACTTC
TRBV12-3/TRBV12-4	.	TRBJ2-3	.	14	CASSNRHPRDTQYF	TGTGCCAGCAGTAATCGACACCCCAGGGATACGCAGTATTTT
TRBV10-3	.	TRBJ1-6	few	14	CAISVTRGDSPLHF	TGTGCCATCAGTGTGACCAGGGGAGACTCACCCCTCCACTTT
TRBV24-1	.	TRBJ2-6	.	14	CASLDTSGANVLTF	TGTGCCTCTTTGGACACCTCTGGGGCCAACGTCCTGACTTTC
TRBV15	.	TRBJ2-5	.	14	CATSAWTAKETQYF	TGTGCCACCAGCGCGTGGACAGCCAAAGAGACCCAGTACTTC
TRBV15	TRBD2	TRBJ2-5	few	16	CATSRGVERGGNTQYF	TGTGCCACCAGCAGAGGAGTAGAACGGGGGGGTAATACCCAGTACTTC
TRBV25-1	.	TRBJ1-4	few	18	CASSGGTPPHRSDEKLFF	TGTGCCAGCAGTGGCGGGACACCTCCCCACCGCTCTGATGAAAAACTGTTTTTT
TRBV6-2/TRBV6-3	TRBD1	TRBJ2-7	.	11	CATDRGHEQYF	TGTGCCACCGACAGGGGGCACGAGCAGTACTTC
TRBV4-2	TRBD1	TRBJ1-5	.	18	CASSQRTGPGGSNQPQHF	TGTGCCAGCAGCCAACGGACAGGGCCCGGTGGGAGCAATCAGCCCCAGCATTTT
TRBV12-3/TRBV12-4	.	TRBJ2-7	few	13	CASSLRTVYEQYF	TGTGCCAGCAGTCTAAGGACAGTCTACGAGCAGTACTTC
TRBV7-3	.	TRBJ2-1	many	13	CASSLGAYNEQFF	TGTGCCAGCAGCTTGGGGGCCTACAATGAGCAGTTCTTC
TRBV13	TRBD1	TRBJ1-4	.	14	CASSQTGVGEKLFF	TGTGCCAGCAGCCAGACAGGGGTCGGTGAAAAACTGTTTTTT
TRBV6-6	.	TRBJ1-5	.	13	CASSTTSNQPQHF	TGTGCCAGCAGTACCACTAGCAATCAGCCCCAGCATTTT
TRBV6-1	TRBD1	TRBJ2-5	few	17	CASSALGRDRGGETQYF	TGTGCCAGCAGTGCGCTCGGTCGAGACAGGGGTGGTGAGACCCAGTACTTC
TRBV2	.	TRBJ1-2	few	12	CASRETLVGTTF	TGTGCCAGCAGGGAAACCTTGGTAGGGACGACCTTC
TRBV6-2/TRBV6-3	TRBD1	TRBJ1-1	.	18	CASSARDRGRMANTEAFF	TGTGCCAGCAGCGCCCGGGACAGGGGGCGGATGGCGAACACTGAAGCTTTCTTT
TRBV12-3/TRBV12-4	.	TRBJ2-4	.	13	CATSTAAKNIQYF	TGTGCCACCTCGACCGCTGCCAAAAACATTCAGTACTTC
TRBV12-3/TRBV12-4	TRBD1	TRBJ1-1	few	14	CASSPRGQGAEAFF	TGTGCCAGCAGTCCCAGGGGACAGGGGGCTGAAGCTTTCTTT
TRBV29-1	TRBD2	TRBJ2-3	.	14	CSVYGTRSPDTQYF	TGCAGCGTCTATGGGACTAGGAGTCCGGATACGCAGTATTTT
TRBV29-1	TRBD1	TRBJ2-3	.	14	CSVPGTGSTDTQYF	TGCAGCGTTCCTGGGACAGGGAGCACAGATACGCAGTATTTT
TRBV7-9	.	TRBJ2-1	few	17	CASSQIVALSSYNEQFF	TGTGCCAGCAGCCAAATTGTCGCGTTGAGCTCCTACAATGAGCAGTTCTTC
TRBV19	TRBD1	TRBJ2-5	.	14	CASSRGTGGETQYF	TGTGCCAGTAGTCGCGGGACAGGGGGAGAGACCCAGTACTTC
TRBV10-3	.	TRBJ2-2	.	14	CAIREPGRSGELFF	TGTGCCATCAGAGAGCCGGGGCGCTCCGGGGAGCTGTTTTTT
TRBV15	.	TRBJ2-5	many	15	CATSRYPQGYETQYF	TGTGCCACCAGCAGATACCCTCAGGGATACGAGACCCAGTACTTC
TRBV7-3	TRBD1	TRBJ1-2	.	17	CASSTPGQGRANYGYTF	TGTGCCAGCAGCACTCCGGGACAGGGAAGAGCTAACTATGGCTACACCTTC
TRBV2	.	TRBJ1-3	.	12	CASSVDSSTIYF	TGTGCCAGCAGTGTTGACAGTTCCACCATATATTTT
TRBV20-1	.	TRBJ2-6	many	18	CSARDQGGGMAGANVLTF	TGCAGTGCTAGAGATCAGGGCGGAGGGATGGCTGGGGCCAACGTCCTGACTTTC
TRBV11-2	.	TRBJ2-5	.	15	CASSWGQGERATQYF	TGTGCCAGCAGCTGGGGACAAGGCGAGCGAGCGACCCAGTACTTC
TRBV6-5	.	TRBJ1-2	.	12	CASRRQGFGYTF	TGTGCCAGCAGGCGGCAGGGCTTTGGCTACACCTTC
TRBV19	.	TRBJ2-1	.	15	CASSIGTVSYNEQFF	TGTGCCAGTAGTATAGGAACTGTCTCCTACAATGAGCAGTTCTTC
TRBV4-3	TRBD1	TRBJ1-1	many	15	CASSQETGVNTEAFF	TGCGCCAGCAGCCAAGAAACAGGGGTTAACACTGAAGCTTTCTTT
TRBV11-2	.	TRBJ2-7	many	12	CASSLDRGEQYF	TGTGCCAGCAGCTTAGACAGGGGCGAGCAGTACTTC
TRBV29-1	.	TRBJ1-1	few	11	CSAPGGAEAFF	TGCAGTGCACCCGGGGGGGCTGAAGCTTTCTTT
TRBV28	TRBD2	TRBJ2-1	.	17	CASMGGLAMPIYNEQFF	TGTGCCAGCATGGGGGGACTAGCGATGCCGATCTACAATGAGCAGTTCTTC
TRBV10-3	TRBD2	TRBJ2-2	few	19	CTISESAPGLAGETGELFF	TGTACCATCAGTGAGTCGGCTCCTGGACTAGCGGGGGAGACCGGGGAGCTGTTTTTT
TRBV4-3	.	TRBJ1-4	few	15	CASSQGGGHGEKLFF	TGCGCCAGCAGCCAAGGTGGGGGTCATGGTGAAAAACTGTTTTTT
TRBV6-5	TRBD1	TRBJ1-2	.	17	CASSWEGTGAANYGYTF	TGTGCCAGCAGTTGGGAGGGGACAGGGGCCGCAAACTATGGCTACACCTTC
TRBV3-1	.	TRBJ2-4	.	12	CASSRGRETRYF	TGTGCCAGCAGCCGGGGGCGGGAAACTCGGTACTTC
TRBV5-1	.	TRBJ1-4	few	16	CASSPNPGGFREKLFF	TGCGCCAGCAGTCCCAACCCCGGTGGATTTCGTGAAAAACTGTTTTTT
TRBV6-6	.	TRBJ2-1	many	14	CASSYSAVYNEQFF	TGTGCCAGCAGTTACTCGGCCGTCTACAATGAGCAGTTCTTC
TRBV29-1	.	TRBJ1-1	few	12	CSAGDKGKMAFF	TGCAGCGCCGGGGACAAGGGGAAGATGGCTTTCTTT
TRBV5-1	TRBD2	TRBJ2-3	.	16	CASSLRWRGSTDTQYF	TGCGCCAGCAGCTTGCGGTGGCGGGGGAGCACAGATACGCAGTATTTT
TRBV20-1	TRBD2	TRBJ2-1	.	15	CSASSGRAKYNEQFF	TGCAGTGCTAGTAGCGGGAGGGCAAAATACAATGAGCAGTTCTTC
TRBV20-1	TRBD2	TRBJ2-5	.	14	CSARRRGGQETQYF	TGCAGTGCTAGACGACGGGGGGGCCAAGAGACCCAGTACTTC
TRBV7-3	.	TRBJ2-1	.	11	CASSLGDIQFF	TGTGCCAGCAGCTTAGGGGACATCCAGTTCTTC
TRBV5-1	TRBD1	TRBJ1-2	.	15	CASSLNEGQGLGYTF	TGCGCCAGCAGCTTGAATGAGGGACAGGGGTTGGGCTACACCTTC